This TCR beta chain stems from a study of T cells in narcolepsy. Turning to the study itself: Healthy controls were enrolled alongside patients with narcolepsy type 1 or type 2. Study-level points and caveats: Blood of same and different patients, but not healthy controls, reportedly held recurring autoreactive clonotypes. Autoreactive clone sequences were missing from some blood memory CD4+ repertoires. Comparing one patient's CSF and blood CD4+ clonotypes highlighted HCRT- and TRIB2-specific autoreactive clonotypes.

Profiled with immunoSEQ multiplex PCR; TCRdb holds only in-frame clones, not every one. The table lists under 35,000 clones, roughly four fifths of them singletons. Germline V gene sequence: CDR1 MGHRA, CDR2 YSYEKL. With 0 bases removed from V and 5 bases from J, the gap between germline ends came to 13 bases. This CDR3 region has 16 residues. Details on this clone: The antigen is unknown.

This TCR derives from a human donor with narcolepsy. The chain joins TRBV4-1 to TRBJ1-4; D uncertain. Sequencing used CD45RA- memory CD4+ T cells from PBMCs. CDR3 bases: TGCGCCAGCAGCCAAGAGAATCGGGAGGGCAATGAAAAACTGTTTTTT. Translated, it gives CASSQENREGNEKLFF.